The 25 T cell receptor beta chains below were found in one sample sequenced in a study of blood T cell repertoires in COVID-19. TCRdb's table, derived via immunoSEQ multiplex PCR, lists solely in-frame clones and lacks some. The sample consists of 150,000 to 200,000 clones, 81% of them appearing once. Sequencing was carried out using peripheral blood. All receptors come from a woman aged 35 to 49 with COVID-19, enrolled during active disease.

CDR3 nucleotide sequence: TGCGCCAGCAGCCCTATACAGAACCCCTACGAGCAGTACTTC. It is translated as CASSPIQNPYEQYF. The V call is TRBV5-1, the J call TRBJ2-7; no firm D call. Germline-derived CDR1 and CDR2 are SGHRS and YFSETQ. The V end was cut by 4 bases, the J end by 2 bases, with 13 bases between. CDR3 length: 14 residues. The complete variable domain, with remaining parts taken from reference TRBV5-1 and TRBJ2-7, reads KAGVTQTPRYLIKTRGQQVTLSCSPISGHRSVSWYQQTPGQGLQFLFEYFSETQRNKGNFPGRFSGRQFSNSRSEMNVSTLELGDSALYLCASSPIQNPYEQYFGPGTRLTVT.

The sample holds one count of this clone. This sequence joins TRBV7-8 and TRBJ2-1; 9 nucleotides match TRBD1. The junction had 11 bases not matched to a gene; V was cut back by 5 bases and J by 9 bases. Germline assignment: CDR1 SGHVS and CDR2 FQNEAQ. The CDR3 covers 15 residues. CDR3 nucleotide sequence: TGTGCCAGCAGCCTACCGGGACAGGGTTTAGGTGAGCAGTTCTTC. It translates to CASSLPGQGLGEQFF.

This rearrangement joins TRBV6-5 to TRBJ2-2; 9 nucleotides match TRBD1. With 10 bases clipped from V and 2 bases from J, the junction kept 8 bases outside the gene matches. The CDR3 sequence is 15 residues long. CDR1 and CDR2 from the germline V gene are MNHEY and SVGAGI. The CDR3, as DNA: TGTGCCACCCGCAGGGGACAGGGAAACACCGGGGAGCTGTTTTTT. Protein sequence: CATRRGQGNTGELFF.

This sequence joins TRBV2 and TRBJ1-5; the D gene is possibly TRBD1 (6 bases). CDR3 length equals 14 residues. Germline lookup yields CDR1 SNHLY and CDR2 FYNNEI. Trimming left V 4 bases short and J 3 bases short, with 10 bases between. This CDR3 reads CASSVQGTNQPQHF. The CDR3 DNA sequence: TGTGCCAGCAGTGTTCAGGGGACCAATCAGCCCCAGCATTTT.

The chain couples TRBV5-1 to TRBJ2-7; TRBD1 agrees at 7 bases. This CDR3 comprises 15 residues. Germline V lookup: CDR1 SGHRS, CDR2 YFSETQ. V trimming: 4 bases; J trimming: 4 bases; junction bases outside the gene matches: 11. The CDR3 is CASSSAGTALYEQYF. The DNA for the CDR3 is TGCGCCAGCAGCAGCGCCGGGACAGCACTATACGAGCAGTACTTC.

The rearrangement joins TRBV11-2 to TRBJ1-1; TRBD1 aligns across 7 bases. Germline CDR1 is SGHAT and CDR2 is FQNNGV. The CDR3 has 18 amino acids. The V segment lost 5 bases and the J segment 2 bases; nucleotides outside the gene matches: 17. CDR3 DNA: TGTGCCAGCAGCCCACTACCTTGGAGGGGGCGGAGTAACACTGAAGCTTTCTTT. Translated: CASSPLPWRGRSNTEAFF.

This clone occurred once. The CDR3 loop reads CASSEGSIVNQPQHF. CDR3 sequence (DNA): TGTGCCAGCAGTGAAGGCAGTATTGTCAATCAGCCCCAGCATTTT. The genes are TRBV6-1 and TRBJ1-5; D is ambiguous. Trimming cost V 1 base and J 3 bases, with 10 bases left between them. The V gene's germline CDR1 is MNHNS and CDR2 SASEGT. The CDR3 has 15 residues.

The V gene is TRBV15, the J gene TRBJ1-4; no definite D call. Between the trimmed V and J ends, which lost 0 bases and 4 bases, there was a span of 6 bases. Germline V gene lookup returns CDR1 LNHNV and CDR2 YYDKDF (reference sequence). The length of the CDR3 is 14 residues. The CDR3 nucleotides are TGTGCCACCAGCAGAGATCACGGTAATGAAAAACTGTTTTTT. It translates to CATSRDHGNEKLFF.

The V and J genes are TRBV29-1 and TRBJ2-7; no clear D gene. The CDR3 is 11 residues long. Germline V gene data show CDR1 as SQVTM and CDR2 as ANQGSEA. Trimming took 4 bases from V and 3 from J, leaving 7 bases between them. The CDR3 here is CSVAIHYEQYF. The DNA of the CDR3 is TGCAGCGTTGCGATACACTACGAGCAGTACTTC.

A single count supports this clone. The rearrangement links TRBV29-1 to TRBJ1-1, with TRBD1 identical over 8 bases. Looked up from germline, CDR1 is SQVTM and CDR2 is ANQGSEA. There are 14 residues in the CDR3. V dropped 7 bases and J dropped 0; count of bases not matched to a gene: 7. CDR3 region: CSADETGVNTEAFF. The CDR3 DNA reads TGCAGCGCGGACGAGACAGGGGTGAACACTGAAGCTTTCTTT.

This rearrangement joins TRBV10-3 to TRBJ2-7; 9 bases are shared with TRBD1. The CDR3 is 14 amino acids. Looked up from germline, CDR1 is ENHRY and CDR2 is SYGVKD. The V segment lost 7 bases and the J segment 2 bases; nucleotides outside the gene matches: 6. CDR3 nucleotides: TGTGCCATCACCCCGGGACAGGGTACCTACGAGCAGTACTTC. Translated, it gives CAITPGQGTYEQYF.

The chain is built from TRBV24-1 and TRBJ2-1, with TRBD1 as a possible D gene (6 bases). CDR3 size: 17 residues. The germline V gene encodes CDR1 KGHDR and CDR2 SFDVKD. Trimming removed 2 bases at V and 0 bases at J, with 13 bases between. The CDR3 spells CATSDSQGGSSYNEQFF. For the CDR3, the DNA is TGTGCCACCAGTGATTCCCAAGGGGGAAGCTCCTACAATGAGCAGTTCTTC.

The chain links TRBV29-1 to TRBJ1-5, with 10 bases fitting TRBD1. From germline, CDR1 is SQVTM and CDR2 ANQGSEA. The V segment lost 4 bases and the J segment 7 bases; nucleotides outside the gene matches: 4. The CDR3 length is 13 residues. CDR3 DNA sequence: TGCAGCGTTGTGGGGACAGGGGACCAGCCCCAGCATTTT. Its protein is CSVVGTGDQPQHF.

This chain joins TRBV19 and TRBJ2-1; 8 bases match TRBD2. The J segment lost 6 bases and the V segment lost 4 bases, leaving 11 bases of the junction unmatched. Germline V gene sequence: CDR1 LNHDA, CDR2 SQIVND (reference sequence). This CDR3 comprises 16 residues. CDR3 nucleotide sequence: TGTGCCAGTAGTACCGTCGTGTCGGGGGGGCCCAATGAGCAGTTCTTC. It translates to CASSTVVSGGPNEQFF.

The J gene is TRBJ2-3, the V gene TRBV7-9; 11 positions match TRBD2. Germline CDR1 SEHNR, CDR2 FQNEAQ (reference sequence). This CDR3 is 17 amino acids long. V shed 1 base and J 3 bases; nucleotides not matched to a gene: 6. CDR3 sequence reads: CASSLVVSGGATDTQYF. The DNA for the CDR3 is TGTGCCAGCAGCTTAGTAGTTAGCGGGGGGGCAACAGATACGCAGTATTTT.

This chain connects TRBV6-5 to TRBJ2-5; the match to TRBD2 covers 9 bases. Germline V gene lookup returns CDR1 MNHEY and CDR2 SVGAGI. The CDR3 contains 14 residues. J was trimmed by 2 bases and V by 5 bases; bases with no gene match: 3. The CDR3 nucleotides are TGTGCCAGCAGTCGACTAGCGGAACAAGAGACCCAGTACTTC. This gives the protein CASSRLAEQETQYF.

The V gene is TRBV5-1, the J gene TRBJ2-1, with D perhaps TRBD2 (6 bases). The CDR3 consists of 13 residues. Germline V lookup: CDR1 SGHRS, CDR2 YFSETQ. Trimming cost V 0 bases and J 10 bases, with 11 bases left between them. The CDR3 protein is CASSLATLAEQFF. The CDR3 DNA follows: TGCGCCAGCAGCTTGGCGACGCTAGCGGAGCAGTTCTTC. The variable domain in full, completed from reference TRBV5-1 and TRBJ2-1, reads KAGVTQTPRYLIKTRGQQVTLSCSPISGHRSVSWYQQTPGQGLQFLFEYFSETQRNKGNFPGRFSGRQFSNSRSEMNVSTLELGDSALYLCASSLATLAEQFFGPGTRLTVL.

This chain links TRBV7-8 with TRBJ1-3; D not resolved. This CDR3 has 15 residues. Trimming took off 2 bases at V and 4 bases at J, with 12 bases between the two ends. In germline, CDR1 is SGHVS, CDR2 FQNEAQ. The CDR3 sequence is CASSLTLGRGNTIYF. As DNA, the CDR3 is TGTGCCAGCAGCTTAACCCTGGGCCGCGGAAACACCATATATTTT.

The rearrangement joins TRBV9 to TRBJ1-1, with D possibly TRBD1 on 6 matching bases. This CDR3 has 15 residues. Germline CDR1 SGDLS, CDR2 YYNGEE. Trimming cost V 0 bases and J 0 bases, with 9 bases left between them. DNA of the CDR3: TGTGCCAGCAGCGTAGGGGACACCCTGAACACTGAAGCTTTCTTT. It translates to CASSVGDTLNTEAFF.

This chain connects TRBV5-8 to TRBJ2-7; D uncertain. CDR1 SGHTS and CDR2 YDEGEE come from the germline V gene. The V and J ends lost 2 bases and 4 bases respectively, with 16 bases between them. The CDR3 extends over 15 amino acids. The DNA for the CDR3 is TGTGCCAGCAGCTTTTTTATCGCAGGAACGTACGAGCAGTACTTC. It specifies CASSFFIAGTYEQYF. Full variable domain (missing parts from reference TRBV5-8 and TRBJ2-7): EAGVTQSPTHLIKTRGQQATLRCSPISGHTSVYWYQQALGLGLQFLLWYDEGEERNRGNFPPRFSGRQFPNYSSELNVNALELEDSALYLCASSFFIAGTYEQYFGPGTRLTVT.

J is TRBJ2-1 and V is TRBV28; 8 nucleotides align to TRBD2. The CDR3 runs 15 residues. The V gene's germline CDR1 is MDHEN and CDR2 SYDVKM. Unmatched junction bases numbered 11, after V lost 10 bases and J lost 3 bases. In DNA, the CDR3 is TGTGCCACCTCAACTACTAGCGGAATCTACAATGAGCAGTTCTTC. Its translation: CATSTTSGIYNEQFF. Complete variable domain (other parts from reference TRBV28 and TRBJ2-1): DVKVTQSSRYLVKRTGEKVFLECVQDMDHENMFWYRQDPGLGLRLIYFSYDVKMKEKGDIPEGYSVSREKKERFSLILESASTNQTSMYLCATSTTSGIYNEQFFGPGTRLTVL.

CDR3 DNA sequence: TGTGCCAGCAGTTATCAGGGCCTCGGCTACACCTTC. Translating it yields CASSYQGLGYTF. The V gene is TRBV28, the J gene TRBJ1-2; weak D call: TRBD1 (5 bases). The length of the CDR3 is 12 residues. The ends were cut back, 4 bases at V and 8 bases at J, with 11 bases in the middle. Germline V gene lookup returns CDR1 MDHEN and CDR2 SYDVKM.

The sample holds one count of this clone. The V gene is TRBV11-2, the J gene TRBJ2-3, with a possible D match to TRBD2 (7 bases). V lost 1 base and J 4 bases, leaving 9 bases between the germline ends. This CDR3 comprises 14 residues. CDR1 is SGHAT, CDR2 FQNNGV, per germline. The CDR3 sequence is CASSLGGGADTQYF. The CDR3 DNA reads TGTGCCAGCAGCTTAGGGGGGGGCGCAGATACGCAGTATTTT.

The CDR3 region is CASSLAGTGKAKNIQYF. The DNA for the CDR3 is TGTGCCAGCAGCCTTGCCGGGACAGGGAAGGCCAAAAACATTCAGTACTTC. The J gene is TRBJ2-4, the V gene TRBV3-1 (or the pseudogene TRBV3-2); 9 bases match TRBD1. This CDR3 contains 17 residues. The germline V gene encodes CDR1 LGHDT and CDR2 YNNKEL (reference sequence). V lost 4 bases and J lost 1; bases outside the gene matches: 8.

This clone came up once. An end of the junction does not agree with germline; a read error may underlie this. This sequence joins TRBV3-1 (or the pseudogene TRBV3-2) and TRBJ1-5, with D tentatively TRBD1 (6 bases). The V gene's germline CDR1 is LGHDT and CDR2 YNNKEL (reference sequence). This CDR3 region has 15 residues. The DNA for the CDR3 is TGTGCCAGCAACCAATTTTCAGGGGTTGGTCAGCCCCAGCATTTT. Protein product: CASNQFSGVGQPQHF.